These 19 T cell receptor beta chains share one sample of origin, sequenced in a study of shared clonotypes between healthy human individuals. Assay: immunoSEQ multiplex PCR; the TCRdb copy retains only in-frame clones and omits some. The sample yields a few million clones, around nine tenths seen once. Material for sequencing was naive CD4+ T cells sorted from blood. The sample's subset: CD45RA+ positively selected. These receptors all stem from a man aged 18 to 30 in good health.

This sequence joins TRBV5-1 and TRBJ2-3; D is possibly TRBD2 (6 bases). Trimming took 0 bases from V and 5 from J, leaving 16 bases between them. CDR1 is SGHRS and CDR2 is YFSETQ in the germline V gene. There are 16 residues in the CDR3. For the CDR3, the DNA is TGCGCCAGCAGCTTGGCCTTCCTCGGGGGTTTAGATACGCAGTATTTT. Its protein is CASSLAFLGGLDTQYF.

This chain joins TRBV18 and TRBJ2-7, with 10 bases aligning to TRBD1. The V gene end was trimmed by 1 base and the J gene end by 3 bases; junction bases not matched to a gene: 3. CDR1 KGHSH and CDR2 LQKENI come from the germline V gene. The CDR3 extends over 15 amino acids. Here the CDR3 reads CASSPRDRGVYEQYF. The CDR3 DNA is TGTGCCAGCTCACCACGGGACAGGGGTGTCTACGAGCAGTACTTC. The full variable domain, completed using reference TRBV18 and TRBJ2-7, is NAGVMQNPRHLVRRRGQEARLRCSPMKGHSHVYWYRQLPEEGLKFMVYLQKENIIDESGMPKERFSAEFPKEGPSILRIQQVVRGDSAAYFCASSPRDRGVYEQYFGPGTRLTVT.

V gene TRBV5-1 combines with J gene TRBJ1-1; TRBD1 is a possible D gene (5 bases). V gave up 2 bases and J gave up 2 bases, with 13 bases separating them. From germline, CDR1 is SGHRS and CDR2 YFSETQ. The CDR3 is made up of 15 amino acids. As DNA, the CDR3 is TGCGCCAGCAGCTTCCAACGGGGGTCAAACACTGAAGCTTTCTTT. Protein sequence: CASSFQRGSNTEAFF.

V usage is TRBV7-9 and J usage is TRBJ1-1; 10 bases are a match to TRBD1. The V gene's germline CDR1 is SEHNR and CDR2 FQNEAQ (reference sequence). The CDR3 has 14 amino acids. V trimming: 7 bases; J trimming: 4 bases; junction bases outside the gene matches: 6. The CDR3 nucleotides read TGTGCCAGCAACGGACAGGGGGGAAGCACTGAAGCTTTCTTT. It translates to CASNGQGGSTEAFF.

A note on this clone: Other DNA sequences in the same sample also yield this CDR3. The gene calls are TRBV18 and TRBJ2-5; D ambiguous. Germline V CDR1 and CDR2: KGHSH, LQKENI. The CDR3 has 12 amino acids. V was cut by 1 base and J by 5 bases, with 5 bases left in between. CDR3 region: CASSPLAETQYF. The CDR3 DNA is TGTGCCAGCTCACCACTCGCGGAGACCCAGTACTTC. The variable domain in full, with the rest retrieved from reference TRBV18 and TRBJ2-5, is NAGVMQNPRHLVRRRGQEARLRCSPMKGHSHVYWYRQLPEEGLKFMVYLQKENIIDESGMPKERFSAEFPKEGPSILRIQQVVRGDSAAYFCASSPLAETQYFGPGTRLLVL.

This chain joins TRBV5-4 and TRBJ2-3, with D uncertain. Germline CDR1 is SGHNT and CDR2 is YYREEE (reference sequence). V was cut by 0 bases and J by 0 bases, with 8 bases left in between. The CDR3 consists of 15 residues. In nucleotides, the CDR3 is TGTGCCAGCAGCTTGGACTTAGCTAGCACAGATACGCAGTATTTT. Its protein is CASSLDLASTDTQYF.

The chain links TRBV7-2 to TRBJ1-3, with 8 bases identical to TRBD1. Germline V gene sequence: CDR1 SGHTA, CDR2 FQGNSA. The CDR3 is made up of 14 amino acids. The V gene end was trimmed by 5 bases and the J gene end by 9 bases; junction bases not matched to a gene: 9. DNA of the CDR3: TGTGCCAGCAGCATGGACAGGGTTTTAGGCACCATATATTTT. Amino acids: CASSMDRVLGTIYF.

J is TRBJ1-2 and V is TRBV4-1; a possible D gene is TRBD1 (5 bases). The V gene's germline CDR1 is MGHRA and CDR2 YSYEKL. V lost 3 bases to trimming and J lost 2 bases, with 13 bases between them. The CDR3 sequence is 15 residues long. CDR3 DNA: TGCGCCAGCAGCCAGGCCGGGACGGTGAACTATGGCTACACCTTC. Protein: CASSQAGTVNYGYTF.

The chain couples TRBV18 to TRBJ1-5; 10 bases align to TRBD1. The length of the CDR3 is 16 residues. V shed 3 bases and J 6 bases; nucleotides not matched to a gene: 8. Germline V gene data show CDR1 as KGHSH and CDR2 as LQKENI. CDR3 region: CASSPWTGGTGQPQHF. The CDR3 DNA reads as TGTGCCAGCTCACCCTGGACAGGGGGAACGGGTCAGCCCCAGCATTTT.

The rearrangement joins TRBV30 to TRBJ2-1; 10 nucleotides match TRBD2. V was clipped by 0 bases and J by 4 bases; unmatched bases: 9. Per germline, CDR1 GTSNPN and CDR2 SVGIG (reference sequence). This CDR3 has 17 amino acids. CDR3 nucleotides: TGTGCCTGGAGTGTACGATTCTGGACTAGCGGATACAATGAGCAGTTCTTC. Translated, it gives CAWSVRFWTSGYNEQFF. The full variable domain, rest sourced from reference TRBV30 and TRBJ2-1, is SQTIHQWPATLVQPVGSPLSLECTVEGTSNPNLYWYRQAAGRGLQLLFYSVGIGQISSEVPQNLSASRPQDRQFILSSKKLLLSDSGFYLCAWSVRFWTSGYNEQFFGPGTRLTVL.

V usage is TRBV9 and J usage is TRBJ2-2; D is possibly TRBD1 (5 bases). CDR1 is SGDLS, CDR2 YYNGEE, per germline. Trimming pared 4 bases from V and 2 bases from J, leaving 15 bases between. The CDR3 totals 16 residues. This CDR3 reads CASSPYGAGNTGELFF. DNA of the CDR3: TGTGCCAGCAGCCCGTATGGGGCCGGTAACACCGGGGAGCTGTTTTTT. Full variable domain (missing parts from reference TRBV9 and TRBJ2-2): DSGVTQTPKHLITATGQRVTLRCSPRSGDLSVYWYQQSLDQGLQFLIQYYNGEERAKGNILERFSAQQFPDLHSELNLSSLELGDSALYFCASSPYGAGNTGELFFGEGSRLTVL.

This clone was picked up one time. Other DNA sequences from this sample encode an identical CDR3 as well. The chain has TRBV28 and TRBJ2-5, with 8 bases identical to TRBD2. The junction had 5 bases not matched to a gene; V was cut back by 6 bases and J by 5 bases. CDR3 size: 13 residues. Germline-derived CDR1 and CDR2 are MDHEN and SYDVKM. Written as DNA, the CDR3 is TGTGCCAGCAGGCGAGGCGGGGGGGAGACCCAGTACTTC. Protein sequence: CASRRGGGETQYF.

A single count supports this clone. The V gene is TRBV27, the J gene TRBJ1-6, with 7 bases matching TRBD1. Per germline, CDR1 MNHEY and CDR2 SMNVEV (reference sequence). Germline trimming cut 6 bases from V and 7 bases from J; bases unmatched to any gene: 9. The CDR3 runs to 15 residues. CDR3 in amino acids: CASSRDSASNSPLHF. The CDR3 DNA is TGTGCCAGCAGCCGGGACAGTGCCTCAAATTCACCCCTCCACTTT.

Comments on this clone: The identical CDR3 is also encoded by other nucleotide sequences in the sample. The CDR3 sequence: CASSPGQGGRETQYF. DNA for the CDR3: TGCGCCAGCAGCCCCGGACAGGGGGGCCGGGAGACCCAGTACTTC. J is TRBJ2-5 and V is TRBV5-1, with 10 bases fitting TRBD1. Germline V gene data show CDR1 as SGHRS and CDR2 as YFSETQ. This CDR3 has 15 residues. V was clipped by 4 bases and J by 5 bases; unmatched bases: 8.

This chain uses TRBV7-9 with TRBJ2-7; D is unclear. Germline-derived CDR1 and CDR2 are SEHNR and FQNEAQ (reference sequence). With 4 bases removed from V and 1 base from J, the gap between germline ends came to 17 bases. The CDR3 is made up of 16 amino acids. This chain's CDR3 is CASSSYQGTRSYEQYF. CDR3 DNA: TGTGCCAGCAGCTCGTATCAAGGAACCCGGTCCTACGAGCAGTACTTC.

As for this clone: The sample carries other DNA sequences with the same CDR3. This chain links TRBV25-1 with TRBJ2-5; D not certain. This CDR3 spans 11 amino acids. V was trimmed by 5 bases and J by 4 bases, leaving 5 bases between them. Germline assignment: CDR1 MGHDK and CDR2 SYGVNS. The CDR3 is CASSWGETQYF. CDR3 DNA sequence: TGTGCCAGCAGTTGGGGAGAGACCCAGTACTTC.

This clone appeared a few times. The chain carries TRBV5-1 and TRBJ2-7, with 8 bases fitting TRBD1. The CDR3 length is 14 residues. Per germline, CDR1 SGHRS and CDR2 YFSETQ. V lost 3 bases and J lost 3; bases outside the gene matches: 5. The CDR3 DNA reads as TGCGCCAGCAGCTCGACCGGACAGGGCTACGAGCAGTACTTC. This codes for CASSSTGQGYEQYF.

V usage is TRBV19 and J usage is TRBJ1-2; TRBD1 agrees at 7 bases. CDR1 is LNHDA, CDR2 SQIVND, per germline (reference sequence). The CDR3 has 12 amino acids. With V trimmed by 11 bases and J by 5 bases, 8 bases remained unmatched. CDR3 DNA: TGTGCCTCCTCCGGGACAGCATATGGCTACACCTTC. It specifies CASSGTAYGYTF.

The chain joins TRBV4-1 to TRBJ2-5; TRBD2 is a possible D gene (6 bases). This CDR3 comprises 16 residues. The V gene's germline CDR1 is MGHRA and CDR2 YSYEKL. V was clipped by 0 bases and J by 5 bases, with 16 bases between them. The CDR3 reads CASSQDLTSGGETQYF. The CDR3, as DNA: TGCGCCAGCAGCCAAGATCTGACTAGTGGGGGGGAGACCCAGTACTTC.